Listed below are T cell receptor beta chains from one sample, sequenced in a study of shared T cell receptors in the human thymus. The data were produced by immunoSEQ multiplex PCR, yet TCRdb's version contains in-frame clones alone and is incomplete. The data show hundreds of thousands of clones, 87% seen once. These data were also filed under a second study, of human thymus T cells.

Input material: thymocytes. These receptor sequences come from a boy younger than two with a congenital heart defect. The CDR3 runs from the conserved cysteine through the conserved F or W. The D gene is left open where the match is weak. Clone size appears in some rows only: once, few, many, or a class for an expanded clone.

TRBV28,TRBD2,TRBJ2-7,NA,TGTGCCAGCAGAGGCGGATGGGCGGGGGTGCCTTGGGAGCAGTACTTC,CASRGGWAGVPWEQYF
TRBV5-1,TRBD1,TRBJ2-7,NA,TGCGCCAGCAGCACCCGGGACAGGGGAGGATACGAGCAGTACTTC,CASSTRDRGGYEQYF
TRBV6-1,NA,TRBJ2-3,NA,TGTGCCAGCAGTGAAGGGGCCACAGATACGCAGTATTTT,CASSEGATDTQYF
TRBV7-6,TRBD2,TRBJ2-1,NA,TGTGCCAGCAGCGATCCAACTAGCGGGAGGGGCAATGAGCAGTTCTTC,CASSDPTSGRGNEQFF
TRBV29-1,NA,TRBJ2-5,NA,TGCAGCGTTAAGAGGGAGGCGATCCAAGAGACCCAGTACTTC,CSVKREAIQETQYF
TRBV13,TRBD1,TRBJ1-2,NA,TGTGCCAGCAGCACCGGGAACAGGGGGAAAAACTATGGCTACACCTTC,CASSTGNRGKNYGYTF
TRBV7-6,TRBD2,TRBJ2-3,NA,TGTGCCAGCAGCCGACTAGCGGGGGGGCCCGGTTGGACAGATACGCAGTATTTT,CASSRLAGGPGWTDTQYF
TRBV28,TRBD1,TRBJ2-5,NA,TGTGCCAGCAGTAAGGGACAGGGGACCCAGTACTTC,CASSKGQGTQYF
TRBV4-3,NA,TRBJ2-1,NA,TGCGCCAGCAGCCATGTCCGGGACTTAAAGCAGTTCTTC,CASSHVRDLKQFF
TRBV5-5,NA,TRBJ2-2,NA,TGTGCCAGCAGCTTGCCCCGGACACCCGGGGAGCTGTTTTTT,CASSLPRTPGELFF
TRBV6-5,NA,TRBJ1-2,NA,TGTGCCAGCAGTTCCCCCCATGCAGGAAACTATGGCTACACCTTC,CASSSPHAGNYGYTF
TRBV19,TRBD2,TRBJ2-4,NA,TGTGCCAGTAGTCCCGGACTGGGTGGACTAGCGGTAAAAAATGTAGCCAAAAACATTCAGTACTTC,CASSPGLGGLAVKNVAKNIQYF
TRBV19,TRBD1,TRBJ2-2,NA,TGTGCCAGTAGTATAGACAACCGACAGGGCGGTAACACCGGGGAGCTGTTTTTT,CASSIDNRQGGNTGELFF
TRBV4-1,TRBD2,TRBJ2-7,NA,TGCGCCAGCAGCCCTGGGACTAGCGGGACCGCCTACGAGCAGTACTTC,CASSPGTSGTAYEQYF
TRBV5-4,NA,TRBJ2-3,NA,TGTGCCAGCAGCTCCTCGAGGGGACACACAGATACGCAGTATTTT,CASSSSRGHTDTQYF
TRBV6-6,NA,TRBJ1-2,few,TGTGCCAGCAGACGTACACAGGGATCGAGGAATGGCTACACCTTC,CASRRTQGSRNGYTF
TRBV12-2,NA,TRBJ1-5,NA,TGTGCAAGTCGCTTAGGGGGGGGGCCGATCGGACAGCCCCAGCATTTT,CASRLGGGPIGQPQHF
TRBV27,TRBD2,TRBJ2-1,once,TGTGCCAGCAGTTTATCGCGGGTAGCGGGAGTGAATGAGCAGTTCTTC,CASSLSRVAGVNEQFF
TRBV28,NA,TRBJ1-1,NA,TGTGCCAGCACCCGGGGGGGAACTGAAGCTTTCTTT,CASTRGGTEAFF
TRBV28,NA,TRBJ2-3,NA,TGTGCCAGCAGTTCCAACTCCACAGATACGCAGTATTTT,CASSSNSTDTQYF
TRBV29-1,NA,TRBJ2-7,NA,TGCAGCGTTGTTGGGATTCAGGGCGGGGATTCCTACGAGCAGTACTTC,CSVVGIQGGDSYEQYF
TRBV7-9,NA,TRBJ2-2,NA,TGTGCCAGCAGCTCAAACCCAGGGTACTCGAACACCGGGGAGCTGTTTTTT,CASSSNPGYSNTGELFF
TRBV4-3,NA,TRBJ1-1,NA,TGCGCCAGCAGCCAAGGTCTAACAGGTTTCTCGCGCGAAGCTTTCTTT,CASSQGLTGFSREAFF
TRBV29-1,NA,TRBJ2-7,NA,TGCAGCGTTGAAGACACAGGGACCTACGAGCAGTACTTC,CSVEDTGTYEQYF
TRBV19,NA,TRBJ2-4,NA,TGTGCCAGTAGTGGTGGGAGGCGGAACATTCAGTACTTC,CASSGGRRNIQYF
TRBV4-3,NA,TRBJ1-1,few,TGCGCCAGCAGCCAAGAAAATCAGGAACATGCGGGCACGAACACTGAAGCTTTCTTT,CASSQENQEHAGTNTEAFF
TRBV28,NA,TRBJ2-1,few,TGTGCCAGCAGTTTGCCGACTGATTACCGGAATGAGCAGTTCTTC,CASSLPTDYRNEQFF
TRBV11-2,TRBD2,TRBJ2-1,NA,TGTGCCAGCAGCTCTCCGGGACTAGCGGGGTCTGGCTCCTACAATGAGCAGTTCTTC,CASSSPGLAGSGSYNEQFF
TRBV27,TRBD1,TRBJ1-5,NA,TGTGCCAGCAGTTTGGGCAGGGGGTTAAATCAGCCCCAGCATTTT,CASSLGRGLNQPQHF
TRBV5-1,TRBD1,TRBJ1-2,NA,TGCGCCAGCAGCTTATCCGGGACAGGGCCGTCGGGGTTCTATGGCTACACCTTC,CASSLSGTGPSGFYGYTF
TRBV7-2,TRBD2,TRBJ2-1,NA,TGTGCCAGCAGCTTAGCCCGCGGGTCTAGCGGGAGTAACAATGAGCAGTTCTTC,CASSLARGSSGSNNEQFF
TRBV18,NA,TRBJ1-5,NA,TGTGCCAGCTCACCGACCGACTGGAATCAGCCCCAGCATTTT,CASSPTDWNQPQHF
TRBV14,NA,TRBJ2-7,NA,TGTGCCAGCAGCCAAGGTCAGGTTTCCTACGAGCAGTACTTC,CASSQGQVSYEQYF
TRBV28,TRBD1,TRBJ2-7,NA,TGTGCCAGCAGACCGGGACAGGTCTACGAGCAGTACTTC,CASRPGQVYEQYF
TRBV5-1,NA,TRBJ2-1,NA,TGCGCCAGCAGAGAGGAACCCTCTCCTACAATTGAGCAGTTCTTC,CASREEPSPTIEQFF
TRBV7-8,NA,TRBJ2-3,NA,TGTGCCAGCAGCTTAGTGGGTCTAGTCCCCAGCACAGATACGCAGTATTTT,CASSLVGLVPSTDTQYF
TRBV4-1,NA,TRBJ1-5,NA,TGCGCCAGCAGCCAAGACGGGGTAAAAGGCAATCAGCCCCAGCATTTT,CASSQDGVKGNQPQHF
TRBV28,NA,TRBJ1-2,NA,TGTGCCAGCAGCCTCAGAGGGGGGGAATATGGCTACACCTTC,CASSLRGGEYGYTF
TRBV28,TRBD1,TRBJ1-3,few,TGTGCCAGCAGTTTACGGGACAGGTGGGAGATAAACTCTGGAAACACCATATATTTT,CASSLRDRWEINSGNTIYF
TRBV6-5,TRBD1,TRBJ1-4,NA,TGTGCCAGCAGTCACCAGGGGGAGGCTAATGAAAAACTGTTTTTT,CASSHQGEANEKLFF